Listed here is a single T cell receptor (beta chain). This clone's antigen is unknown. Base qualities are not provided; no much larger clone lies one nucleotide away. Including the terminal cysteine and phenylalanine, the CDR3 comprises 18 residues. The read is trimmed to its CDR3 DNA, 54 bases read in frame from base 1. Based on the germline V gene, the CDR1 and CDR2 sequences are SGHRS and YFSETQ. For this chain, trimming is 6 bases at the V end and 2 bases at the J end, and the number of junction bases without a gene match is 14. TCRbeta CDR3 regions were amplified from genomic DNA by means of the immunoSEQ Assay, a bias-controlled multiplex PCR. As for how the authors treated the data: Within the assay, amplification of reference gene primers was used to estimate how many nucleated cells each sample contained. To quantify the absolute abundance of each unique TCRbeta CDR3 rearrangement, sequence reads were collapsed and filtered. For each sample, productive Simpson clonality was calculated as the square root of Simpson's diversity index over productive rearrangements. What TCRdb holds here is the immuneACCESS table cut down to in-frame rearrangements. Part of the clones is not present; checked against another copy, under half of the missing clones reflect an unresolved V gene, and the others are unexplained. V, J and clone size derive from that table, while D and trimming were established from the DNA sequence. The sample table holds about 26,000 clones, of which roughly 90% were seen once. Around 2.8% of the sample comes from the top ten.

This sample is drawn from a study of blood T cell repertoires in COVID-19 (dated by TCRdb to the early 2020s). Regarding the complete study: Samples from collaborators originated in the United States, Italy and Spain and spanned both the acute and convalescent phases of COVID-19. The material from the prospective study consisted of cDNA or gDNA derived from T cells, B-cell-depleted T cells, or PBMCs. Subjects who had been exposed to COVID-19, were actively infected with it, or had recovered from it provided the deeply sampled blood TCRbeta repertoires that made up the dataset. The repertoires were made available in a free public database intended to serve as a resource for research on the immune response to SARS-CoV-2. The samples were drawn from two sources: the first 160 participants of the ongoing ImmuneRACE study, and 1,000 to 1,500 subjects contributed by 6 global collaborators. A de-identified subject ID, COVID-19 status, age in years and sex were almost always included in the sample metadata. Where available, HLA class I and class II types were taken from metadata supplied by the sample provider and were not determined by assay-based typing.

The full study reports these points: The amount of clinical and demographic metadata varied by source and participant and was provided uncurated.

Each collaborating institution followed its own protocols to collect whole blood in K2EDTA tubes. For TCRbeta analysis, collaborator samples were shipped as frozen whole blood, as isolated PBMCs, or as DNA extracted from either sample type. The clonotype comes from a human donor in a cohort sampled during active COVID-19. The rearranged segments are TRBV5-1 and TRBJ2-3, and TRBD2 aligns with 11 junction nucleotides. Input material: peripheral blood. CDR3 reads: CASKVFSGGARLTDTQYF. The DNA is TGCGCCAGCAAAGTTTTTAGCGGGGGGGCTAGGCTCACAGATACGCAGTATTTT.